The 25 T cell receptor beta chains listed next were all sequenced from one sample in a study of shared clonotypes between healthy human individuals. Profiling relied on immunoSEQ multiplex PCR, and the TCRdb table lists in-frame clones only, not all of them. The profile shows 950,000 to 1,100,000 clones, 70% to 80% of them singletons. Sequences were obtained from memory CD4+ T cells sorted from blood. Subset: CD45RA-negative fraction. These receptor sequences come from a man aged 18-30 years in good health.

The genes are TRBV9 and TRBJ1-2; 12 bases fit TRBD1. This CDR3 contains 18 residues. Germline V gives CDR1 SGDLS, CDR2 YYNGEE. V shed 3 bases and J 4 bases; nucleotides not matched to a gene: 13. CDR3 DNA sequence: TGTGCCAGCAGCGCCCCAACCGATGGGACAGGGGGCGTCTATGGCTACACCTTC. This codes for CASSAPTDGTGGVYGYTF.

V usage is TRBV5-1 and J usage is TRBJ2-7; 9 bases line up with TRBD2. The CDR3 is made up of 14 amino acids. J lost 6 bases, V lost 1 base, and 5 bases had no gene match. Germline CDR1 and CDR2: SGHRS and YFSETQ. CDR3 nucleotide sequence: TGCGCCAGCAGCTTGAGCGGGGGGAGGATCGAGCAGTACTTC. Translation gives CASSLSGGRIEQYF.

J is TRBJ2-1 and V is TRBV27, with TRBD2 identical over 13 bases. CDR3 length: 15 residues. The trim removed 6 bases at V and 2 bases at J, leaving 1 base unmatched. Germline V gene sequence: CDR1 MNHEY, CDR2 SMNVEV (reference sequence). Written as DNA, the CDR3 is TGTGCCAGCAGGACTAGCGGGGGGCCCTACAATGAGCAGTTCTTC. Protein product: CASRTSGGPYNEQFF.

The gene calls are TRBV11-2 and TRBJ2-2; tentative D call: TRBD1 (5 bases). Germline V gene data show CDR1 as SGHAT and CDR2 as FQNNGV. The CDR3 is made up of 18 amino acids. Trimming left V 3 bases short and J 0 bases short, with 17 bases between. CDR3 nucleotides: TGTGCCAGCAGCTTCAGAATCAAGGGGTCCGCGAACACCGGGGAGCTGTTTTTT. Encoded protein: CASSFRIKGSANTGELFF.

V gene TRBV5-1 combines with J gene TRBJ1-2; TRBD1 might be the D (5 bases). V lost 0 bases, J lost 7 bases, and 16 bases lay in between. Germline CDR1 reads SGHRS; CDR2 reads YFSETQ. The CDR3 sequence is 15 residues long. Here the CDR3 reads CASSLGGSEGGGYTF. In DNA, the CDR3 is TGCGCCAGCAGCTTGGGGGGCAGTGAAGGTGGTGGCTACACCTTC.

Details on this clone: Different DNA sequences within this sample yield the same CDR3. V gene TRBV5-4 combines with J gene TRBJ2-3; D gene unclear. Trimming took 2 bases from V and 1 from J, leaving 5 bases between them. The CDR3 spans 13 residues. CDR1 and CDR2 (germline): SGHNT, YYREEE (reference sequence). CDR3 sequence: CASSLIGTDTQYF. For the CDR3, the DNA is TGTGCCAGCAGCTTAATCGGCACAGATACGCAGTATTTT.

This clone was recorded once. The CDR3 nucleotides read TGTGCAAGTCGCTTAGCGGAGACTAGCGGGGGGGGAGATACGCAGTATTTT. This codes for CASRLAETSGGGDTQYF. The J gene is TRBJ2-3, the V gene TRBV12-2; the table's D call, TRBD2, was not checked against the DNA. TRBV12-2 is a pseudogene locus. CDR3 length: 17 residues.

Turning to this clone: Within the sample, other DNA sequences also encode this same CDR3. V usage is TRBV27 and J usage is TRBJ1-1; D not certain. This CDR3 has 13 amino acids. Trimming left V 3 bases short and J 4 bases short, with 9 bases between. The germline V gene encodes CDR1 MNHEY and CDR2 SMNVEV (reference sequence). CDR3 DNA sequence: TGTGCCAGCAGTTTGTTCGGGCCCACTGAAGCTTTCTTT. It codes for CASSLFGPTEAFF.

Worth noting for this clone: With a much larger clone just one base away, this may be a read error. The chain carries TRBV25-1 and TRBJ2-3, with 9 bases lining up with TRBD1. With 5 bases clipped from V and 2 bases from J, the junction kept 2 bases outside the gene matches. The CDR3 loop spans 14 amino acids. Germline CDR1 is MGHDK and CDR2 is SYGVNS. The CDR3 loop reads CASSRDRVTDTQYF. The CDR3 DNA sequence: TGTGCCAGCAGTCGGGACAGGGTCACAGATACGCAGTATTTT.

The V and J genes are TRBV5-1 and TRBJ1-6; tentative D call: TRBD1 (5 bases). The V and J ends lost 5 bases and 9 bases respectively, with 24 bases between them. The CDR3 runs to 17 residues. Germline CDR1 SGHRS, CDR2 YFSETQ. The CDR3 spells CASSPRISGTSGSPLHF. The CDR3 nucleotides are TGCGCCAGCAGTCCGAGAATTTCCGGGACTTCGGGTTCACCCCTCCACTTT.

CDR3 nucleotide sequence: TGTGCCAGCAGCTTGGCGAAATCAGAGACCCAGTACTTC. Its protein is CASSLAKSETQYF. This chain joins TRBV5-4 and TRBJ2-5; D unresolved. Per the germline V gene, CDR1 is SGHNT and CDR2 is YYREEE (reference sequence). There are 13 residues in the CDR3. Trimming removed 0 bases at V and 4 bases at J, with 7 bases between.

The V gene is TRBV5-4, the J gene TRBJ1-4; D remains ambiguous. This CDR3 region has 13 residues. Per the germline V gene, CDR1 is SGHNT and CDR2 is YYREEE (reference sequence). Deletions cut 1 base from V and 10 bases from J, with 11 bases between. The CDR3 reads CASSLPDSRKLFF. CDR3 nucleotide sequence: TGTGCCAGCAGCTTGCCGGACTCGCGAAAACTGTTTTTT.

This clone appeared many times. V is TRBV28 and J is TRBJ2-7; D not resolved. Germline V gene lookup returns CDR1 MDHEN and CDR2 SYDVKM. CDR3 size: 14 residues. V lost 5 bases and J lost 2, with 13 bases in between. The CDR3 sequence is CASSPLRTAYEQYF. The DNA of the CDR3 is TGTGCCAGCAGTCCCCTCCGAACAGCCTACGAGCAGTACTTC.

V is TRBV7-9 and J is TRBJ2-7, with D perhaps matching TRBD2 (5 bases). CDR3 length: 12 residues. Per the germline V gene, CDR1 is SEHNR and CDR2 is FQNEAQ (reference sequence). Trimming cost V 5 bases and J 10 bases, with 15 bases left between them. CDR3 sequence reads: CASSVSERPQYF. Here the CDR3 DNA reads TGTGCCAGCAGCGTCTCGGAGCGGCCCCAGTACTTC. Filled out from reference TRBV7-9 and TRBJ2-7, the complete variable domain reads DTGVSQNPRHKITKRGQNVTFRCDPISEHNRLYWYRQTLGQGPEFLTYFQNEAQLEKSRLLSDRFSAERPKGSFSTLEIQRTEQGDSAMYLCASSVSERPQYFGPGTRLTVT.

The V and J genes are TRBV7-8 and TRBJ2-1; D gene uncertain. V was trimmed by 5 bases and J by 1 base, leaving 12 bases between them. The CDR3 is 15 residues long. CDR1 is SGHVS and CDR2 is FQNEAQ in the germline V gene. The chain's CDR3 is CASSLALGSYNEQFF. In DNA, the CDR3 is TGTGCCAGCAGCCTCGCCCTGGGGTCCTACAATGAGCAGTTCTTC.

As DNA, the CDR3 is TGTGCCAGCAGCCAGGACGACAGGGCGAGGGAGCAGTTCTTC. This translates into CASSQDDRAREQFF. The genes are TRBV5-8 and TRBJ2-1; 7 nucleotides align to TRBD1. Germline V gene data show CDR1 as SGHTS and CDR2 as YDEGEE. This CDR3 has 14 residues. Trimming took 4 bases from V and 10 from J; bases not matched to a gene: 11.

The chain couples TRBV5-6 to TRBJ1-4; no clear D. Germline loops: CDR1 SGHDT, CDR2 YYEEEE. The CDR3 runs 14 residues. The ends were cut back, 2 bases at V and 7 bases at J, with 12 bases in the middle. The CDR3 here is CASSFWQAGEKLFF. The CDR3 nucleotides read TGTGCCAGCAGCTTTTGGCAGGCAGGTGAAAAACTGTTTTTT.

The rearrangement uses TRBV27 and TRBJ2-1; D is unclear. Looked up from germline, CDR1 is MNHEY and CDR2 is SMNVEV (reference sequence). This CDR3 comprises 13 residues. The ends were cut back, 4 bases at V and 3 bases at J, with 7 bases in the middle. CDR3 nucleotide sequence: TGTGCCAGCAGTTCGCCGTACTACAATGAGCAGTTCTTC. The encoded protein is CASSSPYYNEQFF.

The chain employs TRBV5-5 and TRBJ2-7, with D perhaps matching TRBD1 (6 bases). Trimming cost V 4 bases and J 5 bases, with 19 bases left between them. This CDR3 has 15 residues. Germline CDR1 is SGHKS and CDR2 is YYEKEE (reference sequence). CDR3 coding DNA: TGTGCCAGCAGCCCAGCCCGGACAGAGAGCCACGAGCAGTACTTC. This sequence encodes CASSPARTESHEQYF.

The chain has TRBV13 and TRBJ2-2, with D possibly TRBD2 on 5 matching bases. CDR1 is PRHDT, CDR2 FYEKMQ, per germline (reference sequence). The V end was cut by 2 bases, the J end by 5 bases, with 15 bases between. The CDR3 sequence is 16 residues long. The CDR3 is CASSLSGFLRTGELFF. The CDR3 nucleotides read TGTGCCAGCAGCTTATCGGGGTTCTTGCGGACCGGGGAGCTGTTTTTT.

The genes are TRBV5-8 and TRBJ2-1; 16 bases are a match to TRBD2. The CDR3 has 17 amino acids. Germline lookup yields CDR1 SGHTS and CDR2 YDEGEE. Trimming cost V 0 bases and J 8 bases; bases outside gene matches: 5. The CDR3 sequence is CASSLAGTSGRAHEQFF. The CDR3 nucleotides are TGTGCCAGCAGCTTGGCCGGGACTAGCGGGAGGGCCCATGAGCAGTTCTTC.

The J gene is TRBJ1-1, the V gene TRBV28, with D possibly matching TRBD1 (5 bases). V lost 2 bases to trimming and J lost 5 bases, with 12 bases between them. CDR3 size: 14 residues. CDR1 and CDR2 (germline): MDHEN, SYDVKM. The CDR3 loop is CASSLQGGRTEAFF. In nucleotides, the CDR3 is TGTGCCAGCAGTTTACAGGGTGGGAGGACTGAAGCTTTCTTT.

This clone was recorded many times. The chain employs TRBV18 and TRBJ1-1; no clear D gene. The CDR3 sequence is 16 residues long. The V gene's germline CDR1 is KGHSH and CDR2 LQKENI. Trimming stripped 4 bases from V and 0 bases from J, with 15 bases between. CDR3 bases: TGTGCCAGCTCACAAAACGTTGGGGAGCTGAACACTGAAGCTTTCTTT. Translation: CASSQNVGELNTEAFF.

This rearrangement joins TRBV7-8 to TRBJ2-7; possible D gene TRBD2, 5 bases. CDR3 length equals 17 residues. V was trimmed by 3 bases and J by 4 bases, leaving 22 bases between them. CDR1 is SGHVS and CDR2 is FQNEAQ in the germline V gene. As DNA, the CDR3 is TGTGCCAGCAGCTTTCTGGCTCCGGGATCTGCTAATTACGAGCAGTACTTC. This codes for CASSFLAPGSANYEQYF.

Points on this clone: This probably arose from a read error, given a far larger clone one base away. This rearrangement joins TRBV28 to TRBJ2-7; D gene unclear. Trimming removed 5 bases at V and 4 bases at J, with 3 bases between. The CDR3 covers 10 residues. Germline V gene sequence: CDR1 MDHEN, CDR2 SYDVKM. The CDR3 DNA sequence: TGTGCCAGCAGTGCGTACGAGCAGTACTTC. Translation gives CASSAYEQYF.